One sample yielded the 20 T cell receptor beta chains listed below, sequenced in a study of PD-1 blockade in mismatch repair-deficient tumors. Profiled with immunoSEQ multiplex PCR; TCRdb holds only in-frame clones, not every one. The repertoire holds over 20,000 clones, with about 83% as singletons. The specimen comprised peripheral blood, sampled 12 weeks after starting pembrolizumab. The origin of the receptors is an adult with mismatch repair-deficient cancer.

This clone was observed a few times. The V and J genes are TRBV4-1 and TRBJ2-7; D not resolved. Germline assignment: CDR1 MGHRA and CDR2 YSYEKL. Deletions cut 4 bases from V and 1 base from J, with 14 bases between. This CDR3 is built from 15 residues. As DNA, the CDR3 is TGCGCCAGCAGCCCTGGTAGGTATGGGTCCTACGAGCAGTACTTC. Translation: CASSPGRYGSYEQYF.

The gene calls are TRBV11-3 and TRBJ2-2; TRBD2 matches at 7 bases. The germline CDR1 and CDR2 sequences are SGHNT and YENEEA. The J segment lost 4 bases and the V segment lost 2 bases, leaving 4 bases of the junction unmatched. The CDR3 runs to 15 residues. The CDR3 region is CASSLTGRSTGELFF. The CDR3 coding sequence is TGTGCCAGCAGCTTAACCGGGAGGAGCACCGGGGAGCTGTTTTTT.

The chain uses TRBV19 and TRBJ2-6, with D perhaps TRBD2 (6 bases). The CDR3 sequence is 15 residues long. Deletions cut 3 bases from V and 4 bases from J, with 10 bases between. Germline CDR1 is LNHDA and CDR2 is SQIVND (reference sequence). CDR3 loop: CASSMGRSGANVLTF. The CDR3, as DNA: TGTGCCAGTAGTATGGGGAGGTCCGGGGCCAACGTCCTGACTTTC.

This chain uses TRBV14 with TRBJ2-1; D is undetermined. Germline CDR1 is SGHDN and CDR2 is FVKESK. With 0 bases removed from V and 7 bases from J, the gap between germline ends came to 10 bases. This CDR3 contains 14 residues. The chain's CDR3 is CASSQESPGNEQFF. DNA of the CDR3: TGTGCCAGCAGCCAAGAGTCTCCCGGTAATGAGCAGTTCTTC.

The rearrangement uses TRBV7-2 and TRBJ2-5; D might be TRBD1 (6 bases). V was trimmed by 5 bases and J by 4 bases, leaving 11 bases between them. The CDR3 contains 13 residues. Per germline, CDR1 SGHTA and CDR2 FQGNSA. The CDR3 DNA follows: TGTGCCAGCAGCCCCCAGGGGCGAGAGACCCAGTACTTC. It specifies CASSPQGRETQYF.

V usage is TRBV4-1 and J usage is TRBJ2-3; 8 bases agree with TRBD2. The CDR3 length is 15 residues. Per germline, CDR1 MGHRA and CDR2 YSYEKL. After removal of 2 bases from V and 5 bases from J, the junction contained 6 bases not matched to a gene. CDR3 DNA sequence: TGCGCCAGCAGCCAAAGGAGCGGGAGTGTAGATACGCAGTATTTT. Protein sequence: CASSQRSGSVDTQYF.

This clone was observed a few times. This chain connects TRBV21-1 to TRBJ1-1. TRBV21-1 is termed a pseudogene. CDR3 size: 11 residues. CDR3 region: CASSNHTEAFF. The CDR3 DNA is TGTGCCAGCAGCAATCACACTGAAGCTTTCTTT.

The rearrangement joins TRBV21-1 to TRBJ2-1; the table's D call, TRBD2, was not checked against the DNA. TRBV21-1 is a documented pseudogene. The CDR3 is 13 residues long. The CDR3 loop is CASSTQRELEQFF. The CDR3, as DNA: TGTGCCAGCAGCACACAGAGGGAACTGGAGCAGTTCTTC.

The rearrangement uses TRBV9 and TRBJ2-1; 10 nucleotides line up with TRBD2. With 3 bases clipped from V and 4 bases from J, the junction kept 7 bases outside the gene matches. The CDR3 covers 16 residues. Germline V lookup: CDR1 SGDLS, CDR2 YYNGEE. CDR3 in DNA: TGTGCCAGCAGCGGCCCGACTAGCGGGCCATACAATGAGCAGTTCTTC. Protein: CASSGPTSGPYNEQFF. The whole variable domain, filled in from reference TRBV9 and TRBJ2-1, reads DSGVTQTPKHLITATGQRVTLRCSPRSGDLSVYWYQQSLDQGLQFLIQYYNGEERAKGNILERFSAQQFPDLHSELNLSSLELGDSALYFCASSGPTSGPYNEQFFGPGTRLTVL.

This chain connects TRBV9 to TRBJ2-7; 7 bases fit TRBD1. The germline V gene encodes CDR1 SGDLS and CDR2 YYNGEE. This CDR3 comprises 15 residues. V lost 0 bases and J lost 2; bases outside the gene matches: 5. In nucleotides, the CDR3 is TGTGCCAGCAGCGTAGAGGGGACAGACCCCTACGAGCAGTACTTC. Protein product: CASSVEGTDPYEQYF.

The gene calls are TRBV4-3 and TRBJ2-2, with D perhaps assigned TRBD1 or TRBD2 (6 bases each). The V and J ends lost 3 bases and 1 base respectively, with 12 bases between them. The CDR3 loop spans 16 amino acids. The germline V gene encodes CDR1 LGHNA and CDR2 YSLEER. DNA for the CDR3: TGCGCCAGCAGCCAGTTCCGGGGGCAGAACACCGGGGAGCTGTTTTTT. It is translated as CASSQFRGQNTGELFF.

Only a few counts were recorded for this clone. The V and J genes are TRBV10-3 and TRBJ1-2, with 9 bases aligning to TRBD1. Germline CDR1 and CDR2: ENHRY and SYGVKD. This CDR3 has 13 amino acids. After removal of 6 bases from V and 7 bases from J, the junction contained 6 bases not matched to a gene. CDR3: CAISGQGLGGYTF. The CDR3 region has the DNA TGTGCCATCAGCGGACAGGGGTTGGGTGGCTACACCTTC.

The chain uses TRBV21-1 and TRBJ1-3; the table's D gene call, TRBD1, was not cross checked with the DNA. TRBV21-1 constitutes a pseudogene. The CDR3 has 17 amino acids. CDR3 sequence: CASSPRTVYDHGNTIYF. As DNA, the CDR3 is TGTGCCAGCAGCCCTAGGACAGTTTACGACCATGGAAACACCATATATTTT.

The V call is TRBV9, the J call TRBJ2-7; no firm D call. From germline, CDR1 is SGDLS and CDR2 YYNGEE. CDR3 length equals 18 residues. The V and J ends lost 4 bases and 0 bases respectively, with 23 bases between them. CDR3 DNA sequence: TGTGCCAGCAGCCCCTTCCAGCAGGCCGGGTGGAGCTCCTACGAGCAGTACTTC. This encodes CASSPFQQAGWSSYEQYF.

The chain recombines TRBV19 with TRBJ2-2; no firm D call. The germline gives CDR1 LNHDA, CDR2 SQIVND (reference sequence). V was cut by 7 bases and J by 1 base, with 4 bases left in between. The length of the CDR3 is 12 residues. CDR3 bases: TGTGCCAGTACGCAGAACACCGGGGAGCTGTTTTTT. Translating gives CASTQNTGELFF.

The CDR3 is CASSQEAGQGNNEQFF. The CDR3 coding sequence is TGTGCCAGCAGCCAAGAGGCGGGACAGGGAAACAATGAGCAGTTCTTC. V gene TRBV4-2 combines with J gene TRBJ2-1, with TRBD1 matching 9 bases. V lost 0 bases and J lost 5; bases outside the gene matches: 5. CDR3 length: 16 amino acids. CDR1 and CDR2 (germline): LGHNA, YNFKEQ.

The rearrangement uses TRBV7-2 and TRBJ1-2; 7 nucleotides align to TRBD1. Germline V gene lookup returns CDR1 SGHTA and CDR2 FQGNSA. Germline trimming cut 2 bases from V and 3 bases from J; bases unmatched to any gene: 6. The CDR3 is made up of 15 amino acids. CDR3 loop: CASSLLLGQYYGYTF. The CDR3 coding sequence is TGTGCCAGCAGCTTACTCCTGGGACAGTACTATGGCTACACCTTC.

The V call is TRBV30, the J call TRBJ2-2; 13 nucleotides line up with TRBD2. Germline V CDR1 and CDR2: GTSNPN, SVGIG (reference sequence). The V gene end was trimmed by 1 base and the J gene end by 5 bases; junction bases not matched to a gene: 4. CDR3 length: 16 amino acids. CDR3 coding DNA: TGTGCCTGGAGTGGACTAGCGGGAGGACGGACCGGGGAGCTGTTTTTT. As protein: CAWSGLAGGRTGELFF. Full variable domain (rest looked up from reference TRBV30 and TRBJ2-2): SQTIHQWPATLVQPVGSPLSLECTVEGTSNPNLYWYRQAAGRGLQLLFYSVGIGQISSEVPQNLSASRPQDRQFILSSKKLLLSDSGFYLCAWSGLAGGRTGELFFGEGSRLTVL.

The chain couples TRBV19 to TRBJ2-5; D might be TRBD1 or TRBD2, each matching 6 bases. The CDR3 length is 16 residues. Germline CDR1 reads LNHDA; CDR2 reads SQIVND (reference sequence). V lost 1 base, J lost 4 bases, and 16 bases lay in between. The CDR3 region is CASSIGGLWRGETQYF. The DNA for the CDR3 is TGTGCCAGTAGTATAGGGGGGCTATGGCGGGGAGAGACCCAGTACTTC.

V is TRBV28 and J is TRBJ2-1, with no clear D. The CDR3 has 12 residues. Deletions cut 6 bases from V and 9 bases from J, with 12 bases between. Per the germline V gene, CDR1 is MDHEN and CDR2 is SYDVKM. The chain's CDR3 is CASSFTKIEQFF. The CDR3, as DNA: TGTGCCAGCAGCTTCACTAAGATTGAGCAGTTCTTC.